The 18 T cell receptor beta chains below all came from one sample that was sequenced in a study of blood T cell repertoires in COVID-19. Sequencing used immunoSEQ multiplex PCR; TCRdb keeps in-frame clones, though not all of them. Of over 85,000 clones detected, just under 90% appear once; the ten largest clones hold approximately 15%. What was sequenced was peripheral blood. Receptors originate from a human donor in a cohort sampled during active COVID-19.

The V gene is TRBV7-2, the J gene TRBJ1-3; D is ambiguous. The CDR3 extends over 15 amino acids. V shed 5 bases and J shed 3 bases, with 14 bases lying between them. CDR1 and CDR2 from the germline V gene are SGHTA and FQGNSA. CDR3 in DNA: TGTGCCAGCAGCCCTCACCGGGGAAGTGGAAACACCATATATTTT. This gives the protein CASSPHRGSGNTIYF.

V usage is TRBV9 and J usage is TRBJ1-1; D is unclear. The V end lost 0 bases, the J end lost 5 bases, and 8 bases lay between the germline ends. The CDR3 consists of 13 residues. Germline V gene data show CDR1 as SGDLS and CDR2 as YYNGEE. CDR3 sequence reads: CASSVGGETEAFF. The CDR3 DNA reads TGTGCCAGCAGCGTAGGAGGTGAGACTGAAGCTTTCTTT. Looking up the rest from reference TRBV9 and TRBJ1-1 gives the full variable domain: DSGVTQTPKHLITATGQRVTLRCSPRSGDLSVYWYQQSLDQGLQFLIQYYNGEERAKGNILERFSAQQFPDLHSELNLSSLELGDSALYFCASSVGGETEAFFGQGTRLTVV.

The chain recombines TRBV28 with TRBJ1-4; D is undetermined. V was trimmed by 5 bases and J by 5 bases, leaving 3 bases between them. The CDR3 runs 11 residues. Per the germline V gene, CDR1 is MDHEN and CDR2 is SYDVKM. The CDR3: CASSINEKLFF. The DNA of the CDR3 is TGTGCCAGCAGTATAAATGAAAAACTGTTTTTT.

This clone is a singleton in its sample. The CDR3 reads CASRGRLNTGELFF. The DNA of the CDR3 is TGTGCCAGTAGGGGGCGGCTTAACACCGGGGAGCTGTTTTTT. The rearrangement joins TRBV19 to TRBJ2-2, with D tentatively TRBD1 (5 bases). There are 14 residues in the CDR3. Trimming left V 6 bases short and J 2 bases short, with 10 bases between. In germline, CDR1 is LNHDA, CDR2 SQIVND (reference sequence).

The V gene is TRBV3-1 (or the pseudogene TRBV3-2), the J gene TRBJ1-2, with 8 bases matching TRBD1. Germline V gives CDR1 LGHDT, CDR2 YNNKEL (reference sequence). The J segment lost 4 bases and the V segment lost 4 bases, leaving 8 bases of the junction unmatched. This CDR3 is built from 15 residues. This CDR3 reads CASSRRTGTIYGYTF. The CDR3 nucleotides are TGTGCCAGCAGCCGTCGGACAGGGACGATCTATGGCTACACCTTC.

This chain uses TRBV27 with TRBJ2-1; 9 nucleotides line up with TRBD2. This CDR3 has 14 residues. CDR1 and CDR2 (germline): MNHEY, SMNVEV (reference sequence). V gave up 6 bases and J gave up 3 bases; unmatched junction bases: 3. The CDR3 bases are TGTGCCAGCAGGATAGCGGGAGACTACAATGAGCAGTTCTTC. The encoded protein is CASRIAGDYNEQFF.

The chain has TRBV11-2 and TRBJ1-6, with a tentative D call TRBD1 (5 bases). This CDR3 has 15 amino acids. V was cut by 5 bases and J by 6 bases, with 14 bases left in between. Germline V gene data show CDR1 as SGHAT and CDR2 as FQNNGV. CDR3 sequence (DNA): TGTGCCAGCAGCCCTTCCAGGGATTCTAATTCACCCCTCCACTTT. The encoded protein is CASSPSRDSNSPLHF.

The gene calls are TRBV11-2 and TRBJ2-1; possibly TRBD1 for D (6 bases). Trimming removed 7 bases at V and 8 bases at J, with 15 bases between. Germline V gene sequence: CDR1 SGHAT, CDR2 FQNNGV. The CDR3 length is 13 residues. The CDR3 bases are TGTGCCAGCAACAGGGACAACCGGGATGAGCAGTTCTTC. Protein: CASNRDNRDEQFF.

V gene TRBV11-3 combines with J gene TRBJ1-3; 9 bases agree with TRBD1. Looked up from germline, CDR1 is SGHNT and CDR2 is YENEEA. V shed 4 bases, J shed 0 bases, and the junction held 7 bases outside the gene matches. The CDR3 is 17 residues long. The CDR3 DNA sequence: TGTGCCAGCAGCTCTGGGACAGGGTCAAACTCTGGAAACACCATATATTTT. Encoded protein: CASSSGTGSNSGNTIYF.

The chain employs TRBV19 and TRBJ1-6; 8 nucleotides line up with TRBD1. With 4 bases clipped from V and 7 bases from J, the junction kept 6 bases outside the gene matches. Germline loops: CDR1 LNHDA, CDR2 SQIVND (reference sequence). The CDR3 consists of 15 residues. The CDR3 sequence is CASSTATGENSPLHF. The CDR3 DNA sequence: TGTGCCAGTAGTACCGCGACAGGGGAGAATTCACCCCTCCACTTT.

This chain joins TRBV9 and TRBJ1-2, with D tentatively TRBD1 (6 bases). This CDR3 contains 14 residues. V was pared by 3 bases and J by 7 bases, with 16 bases between. Germline values: CDR1 SGDLS, CDR2 YYNGEE. The CDR3 is CASSGGWGRLGYTF. The CDR3 bases are TGTGCCAGCAGCGGCGGGTGGGGGCGGCTTGGCTACACCTTC. The entire variable domain, with the rest obtained from reference TRBV9 and TRBJ1-2, is as follows: DSGVTQTPKHLITATGQRVTLRCSPRSGDLSVYWYQQSLDQGLQFLIQYYNGEERAKGNILERFSAQQFPDLHSELNLSSLELGDSALYFCASSGGWGRLGYTFGSGTRLTVV.

This clone was seen only a few times. The rearrangement uses TRBV18 and TRBJ2-7, with TRBD2 identical over 9 bases. Germline loops: CDR1 KGHSH, CDR2 LQKENI. V lost 3 bases, J lost 3 bases, and 6 bases stayed unmatched. The CDR3 contains 15 residues. CDR3 sequence reads: CASSPQGLAFYEQYF. The DNA for the CDR3 is TGTGCCAGCTCACCCCAGGGACTAGCATTCTACGAGCAGTACTTC.

The chain has TRBV2 and TRBJ1-6; TRBD1 agrees at 8 bases. J gave up 7 bases and V 6 bases, and 5 bases lay outside the gene matches. Germline CDR1 reads SNHLY; CDR2 reads FYNNEI. This CDR3 comprises 14 residues. The CDR3 here is CASSVTGGNSPLHF. The CDR3, as DNA: TGTGCCAGCAGCGTCACAGGGGGAAATTCACCCCTCCACTTT.

The rearrangement links TRBV6-5 to TRBJ2-1, with 7 bases identical to TRBD2. Germline CDR1 is MNHEY and CDR2 is SVGAGI. V was clipped by 8 bases and J by 10 bases; unmatched bases: 14. There are 14 residues in the CDR3. CDR3 region: CASHGEGPGLEQFF. CDR3 DNA sequence: TGTGCCAGCCATGGGGAGGGACCGGGACTAGAGCAGTTCTTC.

This clone was seen a few times. This sequence joins TRBV4-2 and TRBJ1-4, with a possible D match to TRBD1 (6 bases). CDR1 LGHNA and CDR2 YNFKEQ come from the germline V gene. There are 14 residues in the CDR3. V was pared by 0 bases and J by 5 bases, with 7 bases between. CDR3 sequence: CASSQDTGNEKLFF. The CDR3 region has the DNA TGTGCCAGCAGCCAAGATACAGGGAATGAAAAACTGTTTTTT.

The V and J genes are TRBV6-5 and TRBJ2-1, with D perhaps TRBD1 (6 bases). Trimming cost V 6 bases and J 9 bases, with 6 bases left between them. CDR1 and CDR2 (germline): MNHEY, SVGAGI. The CDR3 sequence is 10 residues long. CDR3: CASSRGEQFF. In DNA, the CDR3 is TGTGCCAGCAGCAGGGGTGAGCAGTTCTTC.

This clone was seen just once. The chain combines TRBV5-1 with TRBJ1-2; 7 nucleotides line up with TRBD1. Germline lookup yields CDR1 SGHRS and CDR2 YFSETQ. After removal of 6 bases from V and 8 bases from J, the junction contained 16 bases not matched to a gene. CDR3 size: 15 residues. DNA of the CDR3: TGCGCCAGCACCCGGGACAGAAATACTCTATGGGGCTACACCTTC. It is translated as CASTRDRNTLWGYTF.

The chain recombines TRBV9 with TRBJ1-1; D possibly corresponds to TRBD1 (6 bases). The CDR3 is 14 amino acids. Germline CDR1 reads SGDLS; CDR2 reads YYNGEE. Trimming took 4 bases from V and 4 from J, leaving 14 bases between them. The chain's CDR3 is CASSRDIAGTEAFF. CDR3 in DNA: TGTGCCAGCAGCCGGGACATCGCCGGCACTGAAGCTTTCTTT.